Below are 13 T cell receptor beta chains sequenced from a single sample in a study of blood T cell repertoires in COVID-19. Measured with immunoSEQ multiplex PCR; TCRdb has only the in-frame clones, and not every one. The data hold roughly 86,000 clones, with around 90% observed a single time. Sample: peripheral blood. The source is a man in his forties with acute or convalescent COVID-19.

This clone was found a few times. This rearrangement joins TRBV19 to TRBJ1-3, with D perhaps TRBD1 (5 bases). CDR1 is LNHDA and CDR2 is SQIVND in the germline V gene (reference sequence). Deletions cut 0 bases from V and 2 bases from J, with 5 bases between. The CDR3 has 14 residues. CDR3 nucleotides: TGTGCCAGTAGTATAGAGACAGCTGGAAACACCATATATTTT. The encoded protein is CASSIETAGNTIYF.

The V gene is TRBV12-5, the J gene TRBJ2-5; D ambiguous. In germline, CDR1 is LGHNT, CDR2 FRNRAP. Trimming left V 6 bases short and J 3 bases short, with 5 bases between. The CDR3 runs 11 residues. Here the CDR3 reads CASGLKETQYF. The CDR3 DNA reads TGTGCTAGTGGCCTTAAAGAGACCCAGTACTTC.

This chain connects TRBV6-5 to TRBJ1-2; 7 bases agree with TRBD1. CDR3 length: 14 residues. Unmatched junction bases numbered 9, after V lost 5 bases and J lost 6 bases. Germline values: CDR1 MNHEY, CDR2 SVGAGI. CDR3: CASSTTTGRHGYTF. The CDR3 coding sequence is TGTGCCAGCAGTACGACGACAGGGCGGCATGGCTACACCTTC.

This chain links TRBV6-5 with TRBJ2-5, with TRBD1 matching 9 bases. The V and J ends lost 1 base and 5 bases, in that order; junction bases with no gene match: 8. This CDR3 spans 16 amino acids. Germline V lookup: CDR1 MNHEY, CDR2 SVGAGI. For the CDR3, the DNA is TGTGCCAGCAGTTACTTCTACGGACAGGGGAGGGAGACCCAGTACTTC. It encodes CASSYFYGQGRETQYF.

This chain uses TRBV7-9 with TRBJ1-3; no reliable D call. V was pared by 4 bases and J by 0 bases, with 13 bases between. Per the germline V gene, CDR1 is SEHNR and CDR2 is FQNEAQ (reference sequence). The CDR3 totals 16 residues. CDR3 protein: CASSSLVYNSGNTIYF. The CDR3 DNA sequence: TGTGCCAGCAGCTCACTAGTATACAACTCTGGAAACACCATATATTTT.

CDR3 bases: TGTGCCACCAGTGATCCGACAGGGGGTGTTTACGAGCAGTACTTC. Its protein is CATSDPTGGVYEQYF. The chain recombines TRBV24-1 with TRBJ2-7; 9 bases align to TRBD1. The ends lost 3 bases at V and 4 bases at J; junction bases unmatched: 6. The CDR3 is 15 amino acids. Per germline, CDR1 KGHDR and CDR2 SFDVKD.

The chain is built from TRBV30 and TRBJ1-1, with a weak D call TRBD1 (6 bases). Per germline, CDR1 GTSNPN and CDR2 SVGIG (reference sequence). With 3 bases removed from V and 5 bases from J, the gap between germline ends came to 19 bases. CDR3 length equals 15 residues. CDR3 sequence (DNA): TGTGCCTGGAGGGGCTCTACAGGGCCGGGGACTGAAGCTTTCTTT. This translates into CAWRGSTGPGTEAFF.

This clone was seen a single time. The chain recombines TRBV4-2 with TRBJ1-1; unclear D gene. The V end lost 4 bases, the J end lost 6 bases, and 12 bases lay between the germline ends. Germline assignment: CDR1 LGHNA and CDR2 YNFKEQ. The CDR3 runs 13 residues. The CDR3 spells CASSPNLGAEAFF. The CDR3 coding sequence is TGTGCCAGCAGCCCAAACCTCGGGGCTGAAGCTTTCTTT.

This chain connects TRBV7-2 to TRBJ1-4, with 7 bases matching TRBD1. Germline V gene lookup returns CDR1 SGHTA and CDR2 FQGNSA. Unmatched junction bases numbered 8, after V lost 5 bases and J lost 5 bases. The CDR3 is made up of 15 amino acids. CDR3 region: CASSGGQATNEKLFF. The CDR3 coding sequence is TGTGCCAGCAGCGGCGGACAGGCGACGAATGAAAAACTGTTTTTT. Looking up the rest from reference TRBV7-2 and TRBJ1-4 gives the full variable domain: GAGVSQSPSNKVTEKGKDVELRCDPISGHTALYWYRQSLGQGLEFLIYFQGNSAPDKSGLPSDRFSAERTGGSVSTLTIQRTQQEDSAVYLCASSGGQATNEKLFFGSGTQLSVL.

This rearrangement joins TRBV7-8 to TRBJ1-6; TRBD1 agrees at 7 bases. This CDR3 contains 17 residues. CDR1 SGHVS and CDR2 FQNEAQ come from the germline V gene. V dropped 1 base and J dropped 2; count of bases not matched to a gene: 5. The CDR3 loop is CASSLGRQGPYNSPLHF. CDR3 bases: TGTGCCAGCAGCTTAGGGAGACAGGGCCCCTATAATTCACCCCTCCACTTT. Full variable domain (outside the CDR3, taken from reference TRBV7-8 and TRBJ1-6): GAGVSQSPRYKVAKRGQDVALRCDPISGHVSLFWYQQALGQGPEFLTYFQNEAQLDKSGLPSDRFFAERPEGSVSTLKIQRTQQEDSAVYLCASSLGRQGPYNSPLHFGNGTRLTVT.

DNA for the CDR3: TGTGCCAGCTTGGGGCGGGAGTCGGACTACAATGAGCAGTTCTTC. The encoded protein is CASLGRESDYNEQFF. This rearrangement joins TRBV19 to TRBJ2-1, with 7 bases matching TRBD2. This CDR3 has 15 residues. The V gene end was trimmed by 9 bases and the J gene end by 3 bases; junction bases not matched to a gene: 11. The germline V gene encodes CDR1 LNHDA and CDR2 SQIVND (reference sequence).

This chain connects TRBV18 to TRBJ2-7, with a tentative D call TRBD1 (6 bases). With 6 bases removed from V and 4 bases from J, the gap between germline ends came to 13 bases. Germline values: CDR1 KGHSH, CDR2 LQKENI. The CDR3 has 13 amino acids. This CDR3 is CASSQNTGYEQYF. For the CDR3, the DNA is TGTGCCAGCTCGCAGAACACAGGGTACGAGCAGTACTTC. Based on the CDR3 plus reference TRBV18 and TRBJ2-7, the full variable domain is NAGVMQNPRHLVRRRGQEARLRCSPMKGHSHVYWYRQLPEEGLKFMVYLQKENIIDESGMPKERFSAEFPKEGPSILRIQQVVRGDSAAYFCASSQNTGYEQYFGPGTRLTVT.

This clone was counted between two and nine times. DNA of the CDR3: TGTGCCAGCAGGCCAGGGGGCTTAAGCAATCAGCCCCAGCATTTT. It yields the protein CASRPGGLSNQPQHF. The chain has TRBV6-6 and TRBJ1-5; 8 positions match TRBD1. This CDR3 spans 15 amino acids. V shed 6 bases and J 1 base; nucleotides not matched to a gene: 5. The V gene's germline CDR1 is MNHNY and CDR2 SVGAGI (reference sequence).